This T cell receptor (beta chain) appears in the sequencing data of a study of control samples from healthy donors and cancer patients (dated by TCRdb to between 2020 and 2021). Receptor amplification or capture employed the immunoSEQ multiplex PCR assay. The immuneACCESS repertoire file appears here via TCRdb, limited to in-frame rearrangements. These files lack a portion of the clones; in checked studies, under half of the deficit traces to unresolved V genes, and the cause of the others is not known. The sample table contains over 100,000 clones; only one count was recorded for around 90% of them. The ten largest clones take up less than 6% of the sample. Note on this clone: No cognate antigen has been identified for it. No per-base quality is available; no much larger clone lies one base away.

The source of this sequence is a man aged 18-30 years in good health. The specimen sequenced was blood.

The nucleotide sequence reads as follows: TGCGCCAGCAGCTTGGGGGCAGGGGGGATTGGGACTGAAGCTTTCTTT. It specifies CASSLGAGGIGTEAFF. The chain employs TRBV5-1 and TRBJ1-1, with 7 central nucleotides matching TRBD1. The CDR3 holds 16 amino acids from the cysteine to the phenylalanine. Of the read, only the CDR3 DNA is kept; its 48 bases are in frame from base 1. The junction shows trimming of 0 bases on V and 5 bases on J, and the gene matches do not reach 10 bases of it. Via the germline V gene, CDR1 is SGHRS and CDR2 YFSETQ.